This TCR beta chain originates from a study of T cell repertoires in ileal Crohn's disease (dated by TCRdb to between 2018 and 2021). About the study as a whole: Median disease duration was roughly 8 years, and roughly 35% of patients were identified as active smokers at the time of surgery. Roughly half of the patients were given postoperative therapy, with 18 on anti-TNF agents and under 13 on thiopurines. Surgery was performed for a complication in all patients, with stricturing disease in roughly 60% and penetrating disease in roughly 40%. Neoterminal ileum biopsies obtained at postoperative colonoscopy were designated as M6 samples. Endoscopic postoperative recurrence was defined as a Rutgeerts score above i0. A total of about 170 mucosal samples from 60 or so patients were sequenced, collected from several sites on the surgical specimen and at postoperative endoscopy. A prospective multicentre cohort supplied the 57 Crohn's disease patients whose TCR repertoires were analysed. The study was conducted in parallel with a multicentre cohort that was designed to identify predictors of early endoscopic recurrence following ileocolonic resection. What the authors observed across the whole study: Higher percentages of high-frequency clones at the time of surgery were linked to endoscopic recurrence, and every patient with clonality above 26.8% (18/57) had recurrence. More high-frequency clones were carried by sorted CD8 T cells than by CD4 T cells, suggesting that mucosal expansions were mainly CD8. Postoperative endoscopy was performed at varying times within the first year after surgery, with a median delay of roughly 6.4 months. Compared with non-smokers, patients who were active smokers at surgery showed a significantly higher proportion of clonal expansions (about 25% vs 20%, p=0.02). Mucosal CD4 and CD8 T cells were sorted and sequenced only in a subgroup of patients, the size of which was not stated.

Five hundred nanograms of biopsy DNA per sample were submitted for commercial TCRB immunosequencing. A two-step, amplification bias-controlled multiplex PCR was used by Adaptive Biotechnology to amplify CDR3 regions from genomic DNA. In the first PCR, primers covered every V and J gene segment, and in the second PCR, barcodes and Illumina adapters were added. CDR3 libraries were sequenced on an Illumina instrument. Regarding the original processing steps: The analysis drew on both the pipelines supplied by the vendor and custom analysis of the raw data in R/Bioconductor running R version 3.3.0. Clonality, which ranges from 0 to 1, was calculated as the inverse of the normalised Shannon entropy across all productive clones. High-frequency clones were defined as the share of the repertoire taken up by the top 100 clones, keeping only clones that passed a 95% confidence test. Repertoire diversity was measured with the Simpson index, and overlap between samples was measured with the Morisita-Horn index. TCRdb holds this immuneACCESS table with in-frame rearrangements only. Some clones are missing; in checked studies, unresolved V genes explain under half, and the rest has no known cause. That table furnishes V, J and clone size, whereas the DNA furnished D and trimming. Across this sample there are under 6,500 clones, with under 75% seen only once. The ten most abundant clones make up just under 30% of the sample.

With regard to this clone: This clone's antigen is unknown. Per-base qualities were not stored, and no clone one base away is much larger.

The time point label on this specimen signifies: neoterminal ileum biopsy at postoperative endoscopy, about 6 months after surgery. Adults with ileal or ileocolonic Crohn's disease for whom ileocolonic resection was indicated were considered eligible. Whole ileal mucosal biopsies were stored frozen at -80°C before DNA extraction. Genomic DNA was isolated from frozen whole biopsies using a TRizol-based method, and the DNA was quantified with a NanoDrop 2000 spectrophotometer. V gives up 3 bases and J gives up 2 bases, and the segment between their germline ends measures 10 bases. Sequences KGHSY (CDR1) and FQNENV (CDR2) are obtained from the germline V gene. Its CDR3 holds 14 amino acids, cysteine through phenylalanine. The read is trimmed to its CDR3 DNA, 42 bases read in frame from base 1.

The sequence came from an adult with Crohn's disease. Sequenced: ileal tissue. The chain couples TRBV16 to TRBJ2-5, and TRBD1 may be the D gene, going by 5 matching bases. The CDR3 region reads CASSQKTVQETQYF. The DNA sequence reads TGTGCCAGCAGCCAGAAGACAGTGCAAGAGACCCAGTACTTC.